The 10 T cell receptor beta chains in this list originate from one sample, sequenced in a study of T cell repertoires and HLA-DP antigens. Using immunoSEQ multiplex PCR, the repertoire was profiled, and TCRdb retains in-frame clones only, with some absent. The profile covers some 110,000 clones, with over 90% appearing a single time and 0.25% to 0.3% taken by the ten largest. Their antigens are not known. The material sequenced was CD4+ T cells from PBMCs. Receptors were obtained from a woman aged 18-29 years in good health and CMV-seronegative.

This sequence joins TRBV19 and TRBJ1-4, with D tentatively TRBD1 (5 bases). In germline, CDR1 is LNHDA, CDR2 SQIVND (reference sequence). Trimming stripped 3 bases from V and 7 bases from J, with 9 bases between. This CDR3 comprises 13 residues. CDR3 sequence: CASSMLGGEKLFF. CDR3 DNA: TGTGCCAGTAGTATGTTGGGGGGTGAAAAACTGTTTTTT.

This clone was observed once. This rearrangement joins TRBV5-1 to TRBJ2-6, with D maybe TRBD1 (5 bases). Trimming stripped 0 bases from V and 4 bases from J, with 8 bases between. The CDR3 runs 15 residues. The germline gives CDR1 SGHRS, CDR2 YFSETQ. The chain's CDR3 is CASSLGRAGANVLTF. The CDR3 bases are TGCGCCAGCAGCTTGGGCAGGGCCGGGGCCAACGTCCTGACTTTC.

The chain carries TRBV7-2 and TRBJ2-7; TRBD1 matches 7 bases. Germline lookup yields CDR1 SGHTA and CDR2 FQGNSA. V gave up 4 bases and J gave up 6 bases; unmatched junction bases: 9. This CDR3 spans 14 amino acids. For the CDR3, the DNA is TGTGCCAGCAGCTATGGGACAGAACCTATCGAGCAGTACGTC. It encodes CASSYGTEPIEQYV.

This clone has only one observation. This chain uses TRBV6-6 with TRBJ2-1, with 7 bases fitting TRBD1. Losses at the gene ends were 5 bases for V and 9 bases for J; bases not matched to a gene: 10. Germline V lookup: CDR1 MNHNY, CDR2 SVGAGI (reference sequence). The CDR3 contains 14 residues. The CDR3 loop reads CASSPGTDKGEQFF. The CDR3 DNA follows: TGTGCCAGCAGTCCCGGGACAGACAAGGGTGAGCAGTTCTTC.

V and J are TRBV7-9 and TRBJ2-1; D is unclear. The CDR3 runs to 15 residues. Trimming removed 5 bases from V and 0 bases from J, with 11 bases in between. Germline CDR1 is SEHNR and CDR2 is FQNEAQ (reference sequence). Here the CDR3 DNA reads TGTGCCAGCAGCCCTGGGCGGTTCTCCTACAATGAGCAGTTCTTC. It specifies CASSPGRFSYNEQFF.

This chain uses TRBV15 with TRBJ2-3, with D tentatively TRBD1 (5 bases). The germline V and J ends were trimmed by 0 bases and 9 bases, with 16 bases remaining between them. Germline V CDR1 and CDR2: LNHNV, YYDKDF (reference sequence). The CDR3 loop spans 15 amino acids. In DNA form, the CDR3 reads TGTGCCACCAGCAGAGAGGGCTCAGGGTCCGTGACGCAGTATTTT. Amino acids: CATSREGSGSVTQYF.

This clone was found once. This rearrangement joins TRBV19 to TRBJ1-2, with TRBD1 identical over 10 bases. The germline V gene encodes CDR1 LNHDA and CDR2 SQIVND (reference sequence). After removal of 3 bases from V and 4 bases from J, the junction contained 5 bases not matched to a gene. The CDR3 is 15 residues long. The CDR3 DNA sequence: TGTGCCAGTAGTATTGACAGGGGGCGCGTCTATGGCTACACCTTC. Its translation is CASSIDRGRVYGYTF.

The CDR3 DNA reads TGTGCCAGCAGCCTGGGAGGGGGGAGCTCACCCCTCCACTTT. Amino acids: CASSLGGGSSPLHF. The chain has TRBV11-1 and TRBJ1-6, with D possibly TRBD1 on 6 matching bases. Deletions cut 5 bases from V and 10 bases from J, with 15 bases between. Germline V CDR1 and CDR2: SGHAT, FQDESV (reference sequence). The CDR3 has 14 amino acids.

Remarks on this clone: Other DNA variants within this sample encode the same CDR3. The chain joins TRBV18 to TRBJ1-1, with no clear D. Germline values: CDR1 KGHSH, CDR2 LQKENI. V lost 3 bases and J lost 1, with 9 bases in between. The CDR3 is made up of 14 amino acids. CDR3 DNA: TGTGCCAGCTCACCTTCGGGCGGGAACACTGAAGCTTTCTTT. This gives the protein CASSPSGGNTEAFF.

The chain links TRBV5-8 to TRBJ1-2; possible D gene TRBD1, 6 bases. Trimming removed 3 bases at V and 8 bases at J, with 14 bases between. The germline V gene encodes CDR1 SGHTS and CDR2 YDEGEE. CDR3 length: 13 residues. CDR3 sequence (DNA): TGTGCCAGCAGCTCGAGGGGGGCGCGAGGCTACACCTTC. Translated: CASSSRGARGYTF.